The T cell receptor beta chain under discussion was sequenced for a study of PD-1 blockade in classical Hodgkin lymphoma. Study context: Patients were given intravenous nivolumab, 3 mg/kg, every 2 weeks. Notes on the study in general: Individuals initiating nivolumab under 1 year after ASCT were excluded. At baseline, newly diagnosed patients reportedly showed less TCR diversity than healthy donors.

Note on this clone: What it binds is not known.

Following autologous stem cell transplantation, relapse occurred in every patient, and exposure to brentuximab vedotin varied. Produced via immunoSEQ multiplex PCR; TCRdb's table is partial and in-frame only. There are around 58,000 clones in the sample; 90% occur only once, and around 9.7% lies in the top ten. The clonotype originates from a human donor with classical Hodgkin lymphoma. Material: peripheral blood mononuclear cells (PBMCs), obtained at baseline.

The CDR3 region has the DNA TGTGCCAGCAGTTTATCTTCCCTGGGTATTTACGAGCAGTACTTC. Amino acid sequence: CASSLSSLGIYEQYF. This chain links TRBV27 with TRBJ2-7; D is unclear. Germline lookup yields CDR1 MNHEY and CDR2 SMNVEV (reference sequence). Trimming removed 0 bases at V and 4 bases at J, with 13 bases between. The CDR3 consists of 15 residues.